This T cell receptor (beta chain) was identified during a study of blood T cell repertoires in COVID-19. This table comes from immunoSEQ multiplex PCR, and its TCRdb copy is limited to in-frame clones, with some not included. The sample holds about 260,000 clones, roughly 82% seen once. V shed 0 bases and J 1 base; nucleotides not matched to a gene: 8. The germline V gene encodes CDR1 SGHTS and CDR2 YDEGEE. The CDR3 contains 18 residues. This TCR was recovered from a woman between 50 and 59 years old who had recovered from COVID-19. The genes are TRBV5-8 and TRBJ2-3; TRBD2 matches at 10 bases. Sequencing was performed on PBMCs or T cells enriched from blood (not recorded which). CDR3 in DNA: TGTGCCAGCAGCTTGGTTCTTATAGCGGGGGGCGGCACAGATACGCAGTATTTT. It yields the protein CASSLVLIAGGGTDTQYF. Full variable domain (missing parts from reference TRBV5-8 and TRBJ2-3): EAGVTQSPTHLIKTRGQQATLRCSPISGHTSVYWYQQALGLGLQFLLWYDEGEERNRGNFPPRFSGRQFPNYSSELNVNALELEDSALYLCASSLVLIAGGGTDTQYFGPGTRLTVL.